This TCR beta chain is from a study of cytomegalovirus exposure and HLA in healthy donors. The study, taken as a whole, reports: Beyond CMV serostatus, there was no information to go on about immune exposure. In a later analysis, HLA-associated TCR beta chains were more clonally expanded than equally common others. According to the study, 150 to 200 TCR beta chains were cytomegalovirus-associated.

Primers for the PCR totalled 60 Vbeta and 13 Jbeta. The table came from immunoSEQ multiplex PCR; TCRdb's copy has only in-frame clones and leaves some out. The repertoire holds about 130,000 clones, over 70% seen once, with about 2.2% in the top ten. As regards this clone: Its antigen is undetermined.

The sequencing input was PBMCs. This sequence was found in a man younger than 40 in good health and CMV-seronegative.

The CDR3 nucleotides read TGCGCCAGCAGCCGGCTTCAGCGGGTCGGGAATGAGCAGTTCTTC. It is translated as CASSRLQRVGNEQFF. The V gene is TRBV4-1, the J gene TRBJ2-1; D perhaps matches TRBD2 (6 bases). The germline CDR1 and CDR2 sequences are MGHRA and YSYEKL. Trimming took off 4 bases at V and 7 bases at J, with 17 bases between the two ends. CDR3 length equals 15 residues.